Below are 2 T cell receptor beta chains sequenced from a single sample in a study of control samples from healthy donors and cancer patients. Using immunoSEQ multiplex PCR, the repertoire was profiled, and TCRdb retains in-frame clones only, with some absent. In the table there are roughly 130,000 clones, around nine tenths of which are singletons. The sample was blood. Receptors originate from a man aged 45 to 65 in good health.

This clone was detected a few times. CDR3 protein: CASSEGGTGYRETQYF. For the CDR3, the DNA is TGTGCCAGCAGTGAAGGGGGGACAGGGTATCGGGAGACCCAGTACTTC. V gene TRBV2 combines with J gene TRBJ2-5, with 9 bases fitting TRBD1. Germline values: CDR1 SNHLY, CDR2 FYNNEI. The CDR3 covers 16 residues. The J segment lost 5 bases and the V segment lost 1 base, leaving 8 bases of the junction unmatched.

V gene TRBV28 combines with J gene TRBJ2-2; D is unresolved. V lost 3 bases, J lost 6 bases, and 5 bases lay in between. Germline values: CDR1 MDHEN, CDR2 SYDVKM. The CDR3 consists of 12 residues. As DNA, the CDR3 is TGTGCCAGCAGTTTGCCTTCCGGGGAGCTGTTTTTT. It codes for CASSLPSGELFF.